This entry lists 24 T cell receptor beta chains sequenced from one sample in a study of blood T cells in healthy people across ages. With a J-beta primer mix and a sample-barcoded 5' primer, a second PCR ran about 7 to 12 cycles. TCRdb processed the 5' RACE reads anew with MiXCR; each CDR3 protein has one entry. The sample lists about a million distinct CDR3 sequences, 40% to 60% occurring once. What was sequenced was blood. The receptors originated from a young man in good health.

The V gene is TRBV6-5, the J gene TRBJ2-7; D may be TRBD2 (6 bases). CDR3 size: 13 residues. CDR1 is MNHEY, CDR2 SVGAGI, per germline. The ends were cut back, 7 bases at V and 4 bases at J, with 14 bases in the middle. The CDR3 loop reads CASTNPGTYEQYF. As DNA, the CDR3 is TGTGCCAGCACCAACCCGGGGACTTACGAGCAGTACTTC.

This clonotype was recorded a few times. This chain joins TRBV7-2 and TRBJ2-3, with 8 bases aligning to TRBD2. The V gene's germline CDR1 is SGHTA and CDR2 FQGNSA. Losses at the gene ends were 3 bases for V and 4 bases for J; bases not matched to a gene: 6. The CDR3 has 15 amino acids. CDR3 residues: CASSFTLAASDTQYF. The CDR3 DNA follows: TGTGCCAGCAGCTTCACACTAGCGGCGTCAGATACGCAGTATTTT.

The genes are TRBV6-5 and TRBJ1-4, with 9 bases matching TRBD1. The germline CDR1 and CDR2 sequences are MNHEY and SVGAGI. This CDR3 is 16 amino acids long. Trimming took 3 bases from V and 8 from J; bases not matched to a gene: 10. CDR3 coding DNA: TGTGCCAGCAGTTATTCTACAGGGGGCAGGGGGGAAAAACTGTTTTTT. Translated, it gives CASSYSTGGRGEKLFF.

The V and J genes are TRBV20-1 and TRBJ2-7; D uncertain. With 1 base removed from V and 2 bases from J, the gap between germline ends came to 15 bases. In germline, CDR1 is DFQATT, CDR2 SNEGSKA (reference sequence). The CDR3 is made up of 15 amino acids. Written as DNA, the CDR3 is TGCAGTGCTAGAGCCGATAACTCGAAGCCCTACGAGCAGTACTTC. This sequence encodes CSARADNSKPYEQYF.

This clonotype appeared a single time. This rearrangement joins TRBV20-1 to TRBJ2-3; tentative D call: TRBD1 (6 bases). The CDR3 has 15 residues. Germline V gene lookup returns CDR1 DFQATT and CDR2 SNEGSKA (reference sequence). V lost 7 bases and J lost 7, with 24 bases in between. This CDR3 reads CSGVGPGTPFYTQYF. CDR3 nucleotides: TGCAGTGGAGTGGGACCCGGGACACCATTTTATACGCAGTATTTT.

The V and J genes are TRBV29-1 and TRBJ1-2; D possibly corresponds to TRBD1 (6 bases). V was cut by 4 bases and J by 3 bases, with 15 bases left in between. The CDR3 is made up of 14 amino acids. The germline CDR1 and CDR2 sequences are SQVTM and ANQGSEA. In DNA form, the CDR3 reads TGCAGCGTTGGTAGTCAGGGGCAAGACTATGGCTACACCTTC. This encodes CSVGSQGQDYGYTF.

This rearrangement joins TRBV20-1 to TRBJ1-2; 9 bases align to TRBD1. Unmatched junction bases numbered 9, after V lost 0 bases and J lost 7 bases. CDR3 size: 15 residues. The germline V gene encodes CDR1 DFQATT and CDR2 SNEGSKA (reference sequence). CDR3 loop: CSARDLRTGVGGYTF. The CDR3 bases are TGCAGTGCTAGAGATTTGAGGACAGGGGTTGGTGGCTACACCTTC.

The gene calls are TRBV7-3 and TRBJ1-2, with D maybe TRBD1 (5 bases). The CDR3 sequence is 14 residues long. Trimming took 0 bases from V and 8 from J, leaving 13 bases between them. Germline V CDR1 and CDR2: SGHTA, FQGTGA. The CDR3: CASSLTGREEGYTF. CDR3 nucleotide sequence: TGTGCCAGCAGCTTAACGGGCAGGGAGGAAGGCTACACCTTC.

The chain joins TRBV27 to TRBJ2-4, with 7 bases that match TRBD1. The DNA matches TRBJ2-7 better at its end, which makes the J call doubtful. Germline V gene sequence: CDR1 MNHEY, CDR2 SMNVEV (reference sequence). This CDR3 has 17 amino acids. CDR3 amino acids: CASTELPGQDGENEQYF. CDR3 sequence (DNA): TGTGCCAGCACTGAACTACCCGGACAGGATGGGGAGAACGAGCAGTACTTC.

V is TRBV24-1 and J is TRBJ2-1; D is undetermined. Germline CDR1 reads KGHDR; CDR2 reads SFDVKD. V was pared by 5 bases and J by 7 bases, with 11 bases between. The CDR3 is 13 amino acids. The CDR3 reads CATSAPKGNEQFF. CDR3 coding DNA: TGTGCCACCAGTGCCCCGAAGGGTAATGAGCAGTTCTTC.

The chain combines TRBV12-3 or TRBV12-4 with TRBJ2-1; the D gene could be TRBD1 or TRBD2 (6 bases each). CDR3 size: 13 residues. The V and J ends lost 6 bases and 6 bases respectively, with 12 bases between them. CDR3 bases: TGTGCCAGCAGAGGGGGGCTTCGCAATGAGCAGTTCTTC. It encodes CASRGGLRNEQFF.

This clonotype was seen a few times. V gene TRBV28 combines with J gene TRBJ2-5, with 8 bases matching TRBD2. The CDR3 length is 17 residues. V lost 5 bases, J lost 2 bases, and 13 bases stayed unmatched. Germline CDR1 reads MDHEN; CDR2 reads SYDVKM. CDR3 amino acids: CASSLYQAGGHQETQYF. CDR3 DNA sequence: TGTGCCAGCAGTCTATACCAGGCGGGAGGCCATCAAGAGACCCAGTACTTC. Complete variable domain (other parts from reference TRBV28 and TRBJ2-5): DVKVTQSSRYLVKRTGEKVFLECVQDMDHENMFWYRQDPGLGLRLIYFSYDVKMKEKGDIPEGYSVSREKKERFSLILESASTNQTSMYLCASSLYQAGGHQETQYFGPGTRLLVL.

This chain connects TRBV3-1 to TRBJ2-5, with TRBD2 matching 9 bases. Germline-derived CDR1 and CDR2 are LGHDT and YNNKEL (reference sequence). This CDR3 is built from 16 residues. The junction had 6 bases not matched to a gene; V was cut back by 1 base and J by 3 bases. The CDR3 region is CASSQAWLAGKETQYF. CDR3 in DNA: TGTGCCAGCAGCCAAGCTTGGCTAGCGGGGAAAGAGACCCAGTACTTC.

The chain has TRBV6-2 or TRBV6-3 and TRBJ2-1; D unclear. Germline V lookup: CDR1 MNHEY, CDR2 SVGEGT. Trimming left V 2 bases short and J 0 bases short, with 14 bases between. The CDR3 extends over 17 amino acids. The CDR3 DNA reads as TGTGCCAGCAGTTACGAGTCAGGCTTGAGCTCCTACAATGAGCAGTTCTTC. As protein: CASSYESGLSSYNEQFF.

V usage is TRBV6-5 and J usage is TRBJ1-5, with 8 bases that match TRBD1. The CDR3 runs 19 residues. The germline V gene has CDR1 MNHEY and CDR2 SVGAGI. Unmatched junction bases numbered 12, after V lost 2 bases and J lost 0 bases. In nucleotides, the CDR3 is TGTGCCAGCAGTTACCCACTGCCTGACAGGGGAGATAGCAATCAGCCCCAGCATTTT. Amino acids: CASSYPLPDRGDSNQPQHF.

This clonotype was seen only once. One junction end disagrees with the germline gene, perhaps due to a read error. The chain uses TRBV3-1 and TRBJ2-7; TRBD2 aligns across 8 bases. CDR1 and CDR2 from the germline V gene are LGHDT and YNNKEL (reference sequence). CDR3 length equals 14 residues. CDR3 coding DNA: TGTGCCAGCTGCCAGGAGCGGGGGTTCCACGAGCAGTACTTC. Translation: CASCQERGFHEQYF.

This rearrangement joins TRBV6-6 to TRBJ2-2, with 9 nucleotides matching TRBD1. V trimming: 4 bases; J trimming: 6 bases; junction bases outside the gene matches: 3. The CDR3 spans 14 residues. Germline V gives CDR1 MNHNY, CDR2 SVGAGI (reference sequence). The CDR3 sequence is CASSWDRASGELFF. CDR3 bases: TGTGCCAGCAGTTGGGACAGGGCTTCCGGGGAGCTGTTTTTT.

The rearrangement joins TRBV13 to TRBJ1-2, with D possibly being TRBD1 (6 bases). This CDR3 spans 15 amino acids. V lost 2 bases and J 2 bases, leaving 12 bases between the germline ends. Germline loops: CDR1 PRHDT, CDR2 FYEKMQ (reference sequence). The DNA of the CDR3 is TGTGCCAGCAGCTTACTGCGGGGGGCGAACTATGGCTACACCTTC. It specifies CASSLLRGANYGYTF.

The chain employs TRBV6-5 and TRBJ1-1; 7 bases map to TRBD1. This CDR3 has 14 amino acids. The J segment lost 4 bases and the V segment lost 6 bases, leaving 8 bases of the junction unmatched. CDR1 and CDR2 (germline): MNHEY, SVGAGI. This chain's CDR3 is CASSPGTETTEAFF. The DNA of the CDR3 is TGTGCCAGCAGCCCCGGGACAGAAACCACTGAAGCTTTCTTT.

The chain is built from TRBV4-3 and TRBJ2-3; D is undetermined. Trimming removed 1 base from V and 2 bases from J, with 7 bases in between. From germline, CDR1 is LGHNA and CDR2 YSLEER. The CDR3 extends over 14 amino acids. The DNA for the CDR3 is TGCGCCAGCAGCCAAGCGCACAACACAGATACGCAGTATTTT. This encodes CASSQAHNTDTQYF.

The rearrangement joins TRBV20-1 to TRBJ2-7; D gene uncertain. This CDR3 region has 14 residues. V lost 6 bases, J lost 4 bases, and 19 bases lay in between. The germline CDR1 and CDR2 sequences are DFQATT and SNEGSKA (reference sequence). The CDR3 reads CSASKKPLQYEQYF. The CDR3 DNA follows: TGCAGTGCCTCCAAGAAACCTCTCCAGTACGAGCAGTACTTC.

Ten or more counts support this clonotype. This sequence joins TRBV5-4 and TRBJ2-3, with 10 bases matching TRBD2. Germline V lookup: CDR1 SGHNT, CDR2 YYREEE (reference sequence). The CDR3 is made up of 13 amino acids. The V and J ends lost 2 bases and 14 bases, in that order; junction bases with no gene match: 8. The CDR3 nucleotides are TGTGCCAGCAGCTTCACTAGCGGGGAAGCGCCGTATTTT. Protein: CASSFTSGEAPYF.

The rearrangement joins TRBV27 to TRBJ2-7; a possible D gene is TRBD2 (6 bases). In germline, CDR1 is MNHEY, CDR2 SMNVEV (reference sequence). V was cut by 4 bases and J by 2 bases, with 12 bases left in between. The CDR3 sequence is 14 residues long. The CDR3 loop reads CASSWVTGAYEQYF. The CDR3 DNA reads TGTGCCAGCAGTTGGGTGACGGGGGCCTACGAGCAGTACTTC.

In regard to this clonotype: A junction end diverges from the germline sequence, so it may reflect a read error. The chain uses TRBV6-1 and TRBJ1-6, with 10 nucleotides matching TRBD1. This CDR3 comprises 14 residues. CDR1 and CDR2 (germline): MNHNS, SASEGT. The CDR3, as DNA: TGTGCCGGCAGCCGGACAGGGGGTAATTCACCCCTCCACTTC. This gives the protein CAGSRTGGNSPLHF.